Listed here are 3 T cell receptor beta chains from one sample, sequenced in a study of regulatory T cells in long-lasting Graves disease. Building the TCR beta libraries relied on iRepertoire HTBI primers, and CDR3 regions underwent Arm-PCR. From the multiplex PCR reads, TCRdb called clonotypes with MiXCR, one entry per CDR3 protein. The data contain a few hundred thousand distinct CDR3 sequences, less than 20% of them seen just once; the ten biggest clones take up 12%. Time point of the sample: newly diagnosed GD, antithyroid drugs for less than 3 months. PBMCs provided the RNA from which the TCR library was made. This same sample was also taken into another study, of T cells in Graves' hyperthyroidism and ophthalmopathy.

The starting material was peripheral blood mononuclear cells (PBMCs), obtained at new diagnosis, from a patient treated with antithyroid drugs. These receptors all stem from a woman in her 30s with Graves disease.

This clonotype was recorded many times. The genes are TRBV5-5 and TRBJ2-7; D gene ambiguous. CDR3 length: 12 amino acids. Trimming pared 5 bases from V and 7 bases from J, leaving 13 bases between. Germline V CDR1 and CDR2: SGHKS, YYEKEE (reference sequence). CDR3 bases: TGTGCCAGCAGTCCTGGCGTGGGAGAGCAGTACTTC. Protein product: CASSPGVGEQYF.

This clonotype has at least ten counts. The CDR3 reads CASSARTGYSNQPQHF. CDR3 DNA: TGTGCCAGCAGTGCCAGGACAGGTTATAGCAATCAGCCCCAGCATTTT. The chain combines TRBV28 with TRBJ1-5; 7 nucleotides match TRBD1. The CDR3 sequence is 16 residues long. Germline lookup yields CDR1 MDHEN and CDR2 SYDVKM. J lost 0 bases, V lost 5 bases, and 7 bases had no gene match.

This clonotype was picked up many times. This chain links TRBV28 with TRBJ1-1; no firm D call. The ends were cut back, 6 bases at V and 7 bases at J, with 24 bases in the middle. This CDR3 region has 16 residues. Germline V gives CDR1 MDHEN, CDR2 SYDVKM. The CDR3 bases are TGTGCCAGCAGATACCGCTCCTCTGCAGGTGGGGTTGAAGCTTTCTTT. Its translation: CASRYRSSAGGVEAFF. The variable domain in full, completed from reference TRBV28 and TRBJ1-1, reads DVKVTQSSRYLVKRTGEKVFLECVQDMDHENMFWYRQDPGLGLRLIYFSYDVKMKEKGDIPEGYSVSREKKERFSLILESASTNQTSMYLCASRYRSSAGGVEAFFGQGTRLTVV.